Many counts were recorded for the clone carrying this TCR beta chain. Its antigen is as yet unknown. CDR1 is MNHNS, CDR2 SASEGT, per germline. After removal of 7 bases from V and 0 bases from J, the junction contained 3 bases not matched to a gene. This CDR3 has 14 residues. This sample is part of a study of identical twins. Whole-study findings and limits: In monozygotic twins, models underestimated the sharing of out-of-frame TCR alpha. Interpretation of the results relied on cross-sectional statistical analysis and not on following the same donors. Within cord blood, abundant beta clonotypes carried fewer insertions, but memory repertoires showed no such trend.

TCRdb reprocessed the 5' RACE reads via MiXCR and lists one record per CDR3 protein. The sample has 400,000 to 500,000 distinct CDR3 sequences, about 13% seen once. These data were likewise used in another study, on yellow fever vaccine responses in identical twins.

The sequenced material came from CD4+ T cells sorted from blood. This clonotype originated in a woman aged 18-29 years in good health. The chain combines TRBV6-1 with TRBJ2-1; 7 bases agree with TRBD2. CDR3 coding DNA: TGTGCCAGCACTAGCGGAAGCTCCTACAATGAGCAGTTCTTC. Translated, it gives CASTSGSSYNEQFF.